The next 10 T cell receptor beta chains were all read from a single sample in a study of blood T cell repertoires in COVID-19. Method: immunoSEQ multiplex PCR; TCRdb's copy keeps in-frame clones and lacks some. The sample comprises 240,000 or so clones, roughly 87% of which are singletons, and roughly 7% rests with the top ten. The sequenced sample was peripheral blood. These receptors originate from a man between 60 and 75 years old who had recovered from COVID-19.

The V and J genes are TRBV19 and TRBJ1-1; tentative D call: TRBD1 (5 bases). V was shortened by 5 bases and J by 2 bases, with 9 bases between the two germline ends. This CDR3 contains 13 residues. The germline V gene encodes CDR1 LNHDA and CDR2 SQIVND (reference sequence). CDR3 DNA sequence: TGTGCCAGTAGTTTTGGACAAAACACTGAAGCTTTCTTT. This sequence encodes CASSFGQNTEAFF.

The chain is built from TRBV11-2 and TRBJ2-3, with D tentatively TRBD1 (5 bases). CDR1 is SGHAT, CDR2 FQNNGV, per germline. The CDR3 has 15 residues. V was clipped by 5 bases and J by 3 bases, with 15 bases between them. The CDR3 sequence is CASSPYKSGTDTQYF. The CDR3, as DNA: TGTGCCAGCAGCCCCTATAAGTCAGGGACAGATACGCAGTATTTT.

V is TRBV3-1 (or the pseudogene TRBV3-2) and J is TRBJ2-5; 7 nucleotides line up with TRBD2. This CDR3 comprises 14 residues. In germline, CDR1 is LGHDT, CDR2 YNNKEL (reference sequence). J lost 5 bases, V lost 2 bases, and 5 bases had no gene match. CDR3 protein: CASSQLAVGETQYF. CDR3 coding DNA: TGTGCCAGCAGCCAACTAGCGGTAGGCGAGACCCAGTACTTC.

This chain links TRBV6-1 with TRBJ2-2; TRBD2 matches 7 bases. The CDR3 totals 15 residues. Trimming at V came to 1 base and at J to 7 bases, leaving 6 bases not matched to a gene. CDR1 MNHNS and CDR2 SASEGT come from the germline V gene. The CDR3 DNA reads TGTGCCAGCAGTGAAGGGACTAGTCGGAACGGGGAGCTGTTTTTT. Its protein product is CASSEGTSRNGELFF.

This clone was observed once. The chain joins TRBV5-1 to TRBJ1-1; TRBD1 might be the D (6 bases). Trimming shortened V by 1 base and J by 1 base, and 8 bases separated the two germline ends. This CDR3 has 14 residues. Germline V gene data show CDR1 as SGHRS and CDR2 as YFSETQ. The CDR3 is CASSLTGQNTEAFF. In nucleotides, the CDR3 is TGCGCCAGCAGCTTGACAGGGCAGAACACTGAAGCTTTCTTT.

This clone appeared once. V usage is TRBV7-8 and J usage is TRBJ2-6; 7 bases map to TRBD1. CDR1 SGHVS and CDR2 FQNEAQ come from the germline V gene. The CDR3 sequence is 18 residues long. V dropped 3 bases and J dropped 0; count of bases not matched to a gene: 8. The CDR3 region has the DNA TGTGCCAGCAGCTTTCAATTTCGGACAGGCTCTGGGGCCAACGTCCTGACTTTC. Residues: CASSFQFRTGSGANVLTF.

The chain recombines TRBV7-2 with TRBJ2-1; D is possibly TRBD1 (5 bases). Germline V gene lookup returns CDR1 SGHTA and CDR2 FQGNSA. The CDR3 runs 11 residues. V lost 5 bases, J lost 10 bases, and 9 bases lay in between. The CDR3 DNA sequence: TGTGCCAGCAGCCAGGGAAGGGAGCAGTTCTTC. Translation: CASSQGREQFF.

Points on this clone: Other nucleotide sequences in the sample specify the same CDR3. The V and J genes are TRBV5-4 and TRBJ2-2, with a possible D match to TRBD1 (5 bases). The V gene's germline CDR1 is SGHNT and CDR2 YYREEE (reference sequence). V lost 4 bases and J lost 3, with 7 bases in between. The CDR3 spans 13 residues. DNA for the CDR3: TGTGCCAGCAGCCTGACAGACACCGGGGAGCTGTTTTTT. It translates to CASSLTDTGELFF.

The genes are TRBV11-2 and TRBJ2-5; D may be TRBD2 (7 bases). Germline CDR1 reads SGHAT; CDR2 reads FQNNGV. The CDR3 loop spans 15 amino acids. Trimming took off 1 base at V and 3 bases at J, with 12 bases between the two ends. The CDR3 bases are TGTGCCAGCAGCTTAGTAGGCGGGGGCGAAGAGACCCAGTACTTC. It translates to CASSLVGGGEETQYF.

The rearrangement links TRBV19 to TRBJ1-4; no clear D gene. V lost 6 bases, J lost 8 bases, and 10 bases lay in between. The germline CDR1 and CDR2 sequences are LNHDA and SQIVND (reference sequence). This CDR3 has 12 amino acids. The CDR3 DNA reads TGTGCCAGTAGCCCCCGGGTAGAAAAACTGTTTTTT. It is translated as CASSPRVEKLFF.